The 2 T cell receptor beta chains below come from one sample, sequenced in a study of neurological immune-mediated disorders. TCRdb analysed the 5' RACE reads with MiXCR anew, one entry per CDR3 protein. The sample includes approximately 85,000 distinct CDR3 sequences, less than 15% of them seen just once. Time point: longitudinal time-point 2. Source material: PBMCs. The receptors here all came from a female donor with HTLV-1-associated myelopathy (HAM/TSP).

This clonotype was seen repeatedly, ten times or more. This sequence joins TRBV5-1 and TRBJ2-4, with 7 bases fitting TRBD1. In germline, CDR1 is SGHRS, CDR2 YFSETQ. The V segment lost 4 bases and the J segment 1 base; nucleotides outside the gene matches: 11. The CDR3 covers 17 residues. CDR3 sequence: CASSPRDRAGAKNIQYF. DNA for the CDR3: TGCGCCAGCAGCCCAAGAGACAGGGCGGGTGCCAAAAACATTCAGTACTTC.

The V gene is TRBV28, the J gene TRBJ1-5; TRBD1 agrees at 7 bases. There are 15 residues in the CDR3. Germline V gene lookup returns CDR1 MDHEN and CDR2 SYDVKM. With V trimmed by 10 bases and J by 0 bases, 9 bases remained unmatched. CDR3 in amino acids: CANRQGWYSNQPQHF. CDR3 DNA sequence: TGTGCCAACAGACAGGGTTGGTATAGCAATCAGCCCCAGCATTTT. Full variable domain (remainder filled in from reference TRBV28 and TRBJ1-5): DVKVTQSSRYLVKRTGEKVFLECVQDMDHENMFWYRQDPGLGLRLIYFSYDVKMKEKGDIPEGYSVSREKKERFSLILESASTNQTSMYLCANRQGWYSNQPQHFGDGTRLSIL.